Listed here are 27 T cell receptor beta chains from one sample, sequenced in a study of CD8+CD57+ T cells in acquired aplastic anemia. Using genomic DNA as the template, TCR beta VDJ and CDR3 profiling was carried out. Using its own MiXCR run on the reads, TCRdb lists one record per CDR3 protein. The table lists about 98,000 distinct CDR3 sequences, 55% to 70% of them singletons. Patients who underwent sequencing had shown CD8+CD57+ cell expansion by flow cytometry. Sample: sorted CD4+, CD8+, or CD8+CD57+ T cells (not recorded which) from PBMCs. Receptors originate from a human donor with aplastic anemia.

The J gene is TRBJ1-2, the V gene TRBV20-1, with D uncertain. Trimming took off 3 bases at V and 7 bases at J, with 12 bases between the two ends. The CDR3 totals 12 residues. In germline, CDR1 is DFQATT, CDR2 SNEGSKA (reference sequence). This chain's CDR3 is CSASGVQSGYTF. The CDR3 DNA follows: TGCAGTGCTAGCGGGGTTCAGAGTGGCTACACCTTC.

The chain joins TRBV7-3 to TRBJ1-1; D ambiguous. The CDR3 is made up of 13 amino acids. The V end lost 0 bases, the J end lost 7 bases, and 9 bases lay between the germline ends. Germline CDR1 reads SGHTA; CDR2 reads FQGTGA. The CDR3 DNA reads TGTGCCAGCAGCTTAACGGATAGCGGTGAAGCTTTCTTT. Translating it yields CASSLTDSGEAFF.

The chain recombines TRBV24-1 with TRBJ2-3, with D hard to call. V lost 0 bases and J 0 bases, leaving 3 bases between the germline ends. CDR3 length equals 14 residues. Per the germline V gene, CDR1 is KGHDR and CDR2 is SFDVKD. The CDR3: CATSDLDSTDTQYF. CDR3 sequence (DNA): TGTGCCACCAGTGATTTGGACAGCACAGATACGCAGTATTTT.

The V and J genes are TRBV10-1 and TRBJ1-1; D gene uncertain. CDR3 length: 13 amino acids. Trimming pared 4 bases from V and 4 bases from J, leaving 10 bases between. CDR1 WNHNN and CDR2 SYGVQD come from the germline V gene (reference sequence). The CDR3 sequence is CASSVSVGTEAFF. CDR3 sequence (DNA): TGCGCCAGCAGTGTTTCGGTGGGCACTGAAGCTTTCTTT.

The V gene is TRBV10-1, the J gene TRBJ2-7; TRBD1 or TRBD2 may be the D gene (5 bases each). CDR1 is WNHNN, CDR2 SYGVQD, per germline (reference sequence). V lost 7 bases and J 4 bases, leaving 14 bases between the germline ends. The CDR3 has 13 residues. The CDR3 DNA follows: TGCGCCAGCACCCGCGAGGGACCTTACGAGCAGTACTTC. Amino acid sequence: CASTREGPYEQYF.

The V gene is TRBV7-8, the J gene TRBJ2-5; D possibly uses TRBD1 or TRBD2 (5 bases each). Trimming removed 1 base at V and 5 bases at J, with 17 bases between. CDR3 length: 16 amino acids. From germline, CDR1 is SGHVS and CDR2 FQNEAQ. The CDR3, as DNA: TGTGCCAGCAGCTTAGTGGAGACTAACAGGAGGGAGACCCAGTACTTC. It specifies CASSLVETNRRETQYF. The complete variable domain, with remaining parts taken from reference TRBV7-8 and TRBJ2-5, reads GAGVSQSPRYKVAKRGQDVALRCDPISGHVSLFWYQQALGQGPEFLTYFQNEAQLDKSGLPSDRFFAERPEGSVSTLKIQRTQQEDSAVYLCASSLVETNRRETQYFGPGTRLLVL.

The chain uses TRBV20-1 and TRBJ1-5; 7 nucleotides match TRBD1. The CDR3 has 15 residues. The junction had 13 bases not matched to a gene; V was cut back by 5 bases and J by 6 bases. Germline CDR1 and CDR2: DFQATT and SNEGSKA (reference sequence). CDR3 nucleotide sequence: TGCAGTGCTCCCCGACAGGGAGGTGGCTCTCAGCCCCAGCATTTT. Its protein is CSAPRQGGGSQPQHF.

This chain uses TRBV5-5 with TRBJ1-6, with TRBD1 matching 8 bases. The length of the CDR3 is 15 residues. V trimming: 3 bases; J trimming: 10 bases; junction bases outside the gene matches: 9. Germline V gene lookup returns CDR1 SGHKS and CDR2 YYEKEE (reference sequence). The CDR3, as DNA: TGTGCCAGCAGCTCCTTGGACAGGGTAGACTCACCCCTCCACTTT. Its protein is CASSSLDRVDSPLHF.

This rearrangement joins TRBV15 to TRBJ2-7, with 7 bases identical to TRBD1. CDR1 LNHNV and CDR2 YYDKDF come from the germline V gene (reference sequence). This CDR3 comprises 14 residues. J was trimmed by 6 bases and V by 3 bases; bases with no gene match: 8. Written as DNA, the CDR3 is TGTGCCACCAGCAGCACCCAGACAGGGATCGAGCAGTACTTC. Translating gives CATSSTQTGIEQYF.

The rearrangement links TRBV29-1 to TRBJ2-4; no firm D call. With 2 bases removed from V and 6 bases from J, the gap between germline ends came to 8 bases. CDR1 SQVTM and CDR2 ANQGSEA come from the germline V gene. The CDR3 sequence is 12 residues long. For the CDR3, the DNA is TGCAGCGTTGAAACCAGTCCAAACATTCAGTACTTC. Amino acid sequence: CSVETSPNIQYF.

A single count supports this clonotype. This chain uses TRBV10-2 with TRBJ2-7; D remains ambiguous. V shed 0 bases and J shed 2 bases, with 8 bases lying between them. The CDR3 contains 14 residues. Germline CDR1 and CDR2: WSHSY and SAAADI. CDR3 loop: CASSESWGPYEQYF. Written as DNA, the CDR3 is TGCGCCAGCAGTGAGTCCTGGGGTCCCTACGAGCAGTACTTC.

V and J are TRBV15 and TRBJ2-5; 8 bases map to TRBD2. This CDR3 comprises 14 residues. Germline V lookup: CDR1 LNHNV, CDR2 YYDKDF (reference sequence). Losses at the gene ends were 5 bases for V and 4 bases for J; bases not matched to a gene: 6. For the CDR3, the DNA is TGTGCCACCAGCGGCGGGGGGAGTTTAGAGACCCAGTACTTC. This translates into CATSGGGSLETQYF.

This clonotype has more than one count but fewer than ten. J is TRBJ2-3 and V is TRBV20-1; 11 bases are shared with TRBD2. CDR1 is DFQATT, CDR2 SNEGSKA, per germline (reference sequence). J was trimmed by 2 bases and V by 3 bases; bases with no gene match: 7. The CDR3 totals 16 residues. The CDR3 coding sequence is TGCAGTGCTAGGCTCGAGACTAGCGGGGACACAGATACGCAGTATTTT. This gives the protein CSARLETSGDTDTQYF.

The chain combines TRBV9 with TRBJ2-1; D not certain. Germline V lookup: CDR1 SGDLS, CDR2 YYNGEE. The CDR3 spans 15 residues. V gave up 0 bases and J gave up 7 bases, with 14 bases separating them. Here the CDR3 reads CASSVGLVGENEQFF. The CDR3 DNA follows: TGTGCCAGCAGCGTAGGTCTAGTAGGCGAGAATGAGCAGTTCTTC.

This rearrangement joins TRBV20-1 to TRBJ2-5; D might be TRBD2 (6 bases). V was clipped by 3 bases and J by 1 base, with 12 bases between them. The CDR3 is 14 residues long. The germline gives CDR1 DFQATT, CDR2 SNEGSKA (reference sequence). The CDR3 reads CSASLASVQETQYF. DNA for the CDR3: TGCAGTGCTAGTTTGGCTAGCGTCCAAGAGACCCAGTACTTC.

The CDR3 coding sequence is TGTGCCATCGAGGGGGAGGTCGGCACAGATACGCAGTATTTT. Its translation: CAIEGEVGTDTQYF. The V and J genes are TRBV10-3 and TRBJ2-3, with D tentatively TRBD1 or TRBD2 (6 bases each). Germline CDR1 ENHRY, CDR2 SYGVKD. CDR3 size: 14 residues. V gave up 8 bases and J gave up 1 base, with 13 bases separating them.

This chain joins TRBV25-1 and TRBJ2-7; D perhaps matches TRBD1 (6 bases). This CDR3 spans 14 amino acids. Deletions cut 8 bases from V and 2 bases from J, with 16 bases between. Germline V gene lookup returns CDR1 MGHDK and CDR2 SYGVNS. The chain's CDR3 is CASRPRDKTYEQYF. In DNA form, the CDR3 reads TGTGCCAGCCGCCCTAGGGACAAGACCTACGAGCAGTACTTC.

The chain links TRBV7-3 to TRBJ2-7; weak D call: TRBD1 (5 bases). The CDR3 is 14 amino acids. Germline V gene data show CDR1 as SGHTA and CDR2 as FQGTGA. Trimming cost V 4 bases and J 3 bases, with 13 bases left between them. The CDR3 region is CASSSKLGHYEQYF. For the CDR3, the DNA is TGTGCCAGCAGCTCAAAGCTGGGGCACTACGAGCAGTACTTC.

The chain couples TRBV7-2 to TRBJ1-6; 8 bases fit TRBD1. J lost 7 bases, V lost 4 bases, and 6 bases had no gene match. The CDR3 extends over 15 amino acids. The germline V gene has CDR1 SGHTA and CDR2 FQGNSA. Written as DNA, the CDR3 is TGTGCCAGCAGCTACACGACAGGGGAAAATTCACCCCTCCACTTT. It specifies CASSYTTGENSPLHF.

This clonotype is a singleton in its sample. The CDR3 region is CATSRERLAPDNEQFF. The CDR3 DNA follows: TGTGCCACCAGCAGAGAGAGGCTAGCGCCCGACAATGAGCAGTTCTTC. This chain joins TRBV15 and TRBJ2-1, with a tentative D call TRBD2 (6 bases). Deletions cut 0 bases from V and 5 bases from J, with 14 bases between. CDR1 and CDR2 (germline): LNHNV, YYDKDF (reference sequence). This CDR3 has 16 residues. The full variable domain, its missing parts supplied by reference TRBV15 and TRBJ2-1, is DAMVIQNPRYQVTQFGKPVTLSCSQTLNHNVMYWYQQKSSQAPKLLFHYYDKDFNNEADTPDNFQSRRPNTSFCFLDIRSPGLGDTAMYLCATSRERLAPDNEQFFGPGTRLTVL.

This clonotype was picked up a small number of times. The gene calls are TRBV4-1 and TRBJ2-5; 12 nucleotides match TRBD2. The CDR3 totals 16 residues. Germline trimming cut 2 bases from V and 5 bases from J; bases unmatched to any gene: 6. The germline CDR1 and CDR2 sequences are MGHRA and YSYEKL. CDR3 DNA: TGCGCCAGCAGCCAATCGACTAGCGGGAGAGGGGAGACCCAGTACTTC. Translated, it gives CASSQSTSGRGETQYF.

This clonotype has a handful of counts. The chain joins TRBV20-1 to TRBJ2-3; D not resolved. This CDR3 is 11 amino acids long. Between the trimmed V and J ends, which lost 6 bases and 6 bases, there was a span of 10 bases. Germline V CDR1 and CDR2: DFQATT, SNEGSKA (reference sequence). For the CDR3, the DNA is TGCAGTGCCGATTCACGGGATACGCAGTATTTT. It encodes CSADSRDTQYF.

The chain has TRBV29-1 and TRBJ1-4; 8 positions match TRBD1. CDR3 length: 13 residues. Germline lookup yields CDR1 SQVTM and CDR2 ANQGSEA. V was pared by 6 bases and J by 5 bases, with 5 bases of the junction left unmatched. The CDR3: CSVSDRENEKLFF. In nucleotides, the CDR3 is TGCAGCGTATCGGACAGGGAGAATGAAAAACTGTTTTTT.

This chain joins TRBV7-3 and TRBJ1-1, with D unresolved. The CDR3 is 14 amino acids. The V end lost 1 base, the J end lost 1 base, and 7 bases lay between the germline ends. Germline assignment: CDR1 SGHTA and CDR2 FQGTGA. Here the CDR3 reads CASSLMAGNTEAFF. Here the CDR3 DNA reads TGTGCCAGCAGCTTAATGGCAGGGAACACTGAAGCTTTCTTT.

J is TRBJ2-3 and V is TRBV2; weak D call: TRBD2 (5 bases). This CDR3 contains 15 residues. Germline lookup yields CDR1 SNHLY and CDR2 FYNNEI. V shed 4 bases and J shed 0 bases, with 11 bases lying between them. The CDR3 sequence: CASSVRGYSTDTQYF. The CDR3 region has the DNA TGTGCCAGCAGTGTACGAGGGTATAGCACAGATACGCAGTATTTT.

The chain combines TRBV7-9 with TRBJ2-1, with no clear D. Trimming pared 1 base from V and 8 bases from J, leaving 6 bases between. The CDR3 runs 12 residues. The germline V gene has CDR1 SEHNR and CDR2 FQNEAQ (reference sequence). Here the CDR3 reads CASSLGVYEQFF. CDR3 sequence (DNA): TGTGCCAGCAGCTTAGGCGTCTATGAGCAGTTCTTC.

The genes are TRBV7-6 and TRBJ2-3; D possibly matches TRBD1 or TRBD2 (6 bases each). Germline CDR1 and CDR2: SGHVS and FNYEAQ. The CDR3 loop spans 17 amino acids. V was trimmed by 2 bases and J by 1 base, leaving 16 bases between them. Here the CDR3 reads CASSLTGGGPGTDTQYF. The CDR3, as DNA: TGTGCCAGCAGCTTAACCGGGGGCGGCCCGGGCACAGATACGCAGTATTTT.